Listed below are T cell receptor beta chains from one sample, sequenced in a study of CD8+ T cells in alopecia areata. Produced via immunoSEQ multiplex PCR; TCRdb's table is partial and in-frame only. The sample contains about 100,000 clones, 45% to 60% of which appear only once. Sequencing was carried out using NKG2D-low CD8+ T cells sorted from blood. Receptors originate from a human donor with alopecia areata. Both conserved end residues are part of each CDR3. D genes are given only for firm matches. A row's size may be missing; if present it is once, few, many or a size class.

d_gene: TRBD2
abundance: -
v_gene: TRBV7-9
j_gene: TRBJ2-1
CDR3nt: TGTGCCAGCAGCCCAACCGGGACTAGCTTCTACAATGAGCAGTTCTTC
CDR3aa: CASSPTGTSFYNEQFF

d_gene: -
abundance: -
v_gene: TRBV27
j_gene: TRBJ2-1
CDR3nt: TGTGCCAGCAGTCCAGGGGGGGTGATTTCCTACAATGAGCAGTTCTTC
CDR3aa: CASSPGGVISYNEQFF

d_gene: -
abundance: -
v_gene: TRBV4-1
j_gene: TRBJ2-7
CDR3nt: TGCGCCAGCAGCCAAGAGAAGGTAGCCTGGGGGTACGAGCAGTACTTC
CDR3aa: CASSQEKVAWGYEQYF

d_gene: TRBD1
abundance: -
v_gene: TRBV27
j_gene: TRBJ2-7
CDR3nt: TGTGCCAGCAGCTTTGGGACAGGGGTCGAGCAGTACTTC
CDR3aa: CASSFGTGVEQYF

d_gene: TRBD2
abundance: -
v_gene: TRBV13
j_gene: TRBJ2-1
CDR3nt: TGTGCCAGCAGCTCGAGAGAGCGGGAGGGCCGGTATGAGCAGTTCTTC
CDR3aa: CASSSREREGRYEQFF

d_gene: -
abundance: -
v_gene: TRBV2
j_gene: TRBJ2-7
CDR3nt: TGTGCCAGCGGAAGGGTCAGACTCTCTTACGAGCAGTACTTC
CDR3aa: CASGRVRLSYEQYF

d_gene: -
abundance: -
v_gene: TRBV27
j_gene: TRBJ2-1
CDR3nt: TGTGCCAGCAGTTTCACAGGGTACTACAATGAGCAGTTCTTC
CDR3aa: CASSFTGYYNEQFF

d_gene: -
abundance: few
v_gene: TRBV28
j_gene: TRBJ2-3
CDR3nt: TGTGCCAGCACCCCTCGTCGAGGATTCACAGATACGCAGTATTTT
CDR3aa: CASTPRRGFTDTQYF

d_gene: -
abundance: -
v_gene: TRBV27
j_gene: TRBJ2-1
CDR3nt: TGTGCCAGCACTCCGAGCGGGCACAATGAGCAGTTCTTC
CDR3aa: CASTPSGHNEQFF

d_gene: TRBD2
abundance: -
v_gene: TRBV7-3
j_gene: TRBJ2-3
CDR3nt: TGTGCCAGCAGCCCTTATAGCGGGCAGACAGATACGCAGTATTTT
CDR3aa: CASSPYSGQTDTQYF

d_gene: -
abundance: -
v_gene: TRBV9
j_gene: TRBJ2-2
CDR3nt: TGTGCCAGCAGCGTATCCAGGGTGGCCGGGGAGCTGTTTTTT
CDR3aa: CASSVSRVAGELFF

d_gene: -
abundance: -
v_gene: TRBV25-1
j_gene: TRBJ2-7
CDR3nt: TGTGCCAGCAGTGAGGATCTGGTTAGCGAGCAGTACTTC
CDR3aa: CASSEDLVSEQYF

d_gene: -
abundance: -
v_gene: TRBV13
j_gene: TRBJ1-5
CDR3nt: TGTGCCAGCAGTTTAGGCCGGGGCCCGCCCCAGCATTTT
CDR3aa: CASSLGRGPPQHF